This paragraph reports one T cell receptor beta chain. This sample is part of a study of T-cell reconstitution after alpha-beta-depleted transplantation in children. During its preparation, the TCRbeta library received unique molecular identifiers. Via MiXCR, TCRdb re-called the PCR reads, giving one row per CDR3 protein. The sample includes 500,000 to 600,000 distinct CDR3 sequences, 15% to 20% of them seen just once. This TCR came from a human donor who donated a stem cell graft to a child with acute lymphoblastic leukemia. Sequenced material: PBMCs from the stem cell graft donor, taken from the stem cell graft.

The CDR3 reads CATSPRGSGRWDEQYF. In nucleotides, the CDR3 is TGTGCCACCAGCCCCCGTGGTAGCGGGAGGTGGGACGAGCAGTACTTC. The J gene is TRBJ2-7, the V gene TRBV15; 10 bases match TRBD2. Germline CDR1 reads LNHNV; CDR2 reads YYDKDF (reference sequence). CDR3 length equals 16 residues. V shed 5 bases, J shed 5 bases, and the junction held 12 bases outside the gene matches. The whole variable domain, remainder taken from reference TRBV15 and TRBJ2-7, is DAMVIQNPRYQVTQFGKPVTLSCSQTLNHNVMYWYQQKSSQAPKLLFHYYDKDFNNEADTPDNFQSRRPNTSFCFLDIRSPGLGDTAMYLCATSPRGSGRWDEQYFGPGTRLTVT.